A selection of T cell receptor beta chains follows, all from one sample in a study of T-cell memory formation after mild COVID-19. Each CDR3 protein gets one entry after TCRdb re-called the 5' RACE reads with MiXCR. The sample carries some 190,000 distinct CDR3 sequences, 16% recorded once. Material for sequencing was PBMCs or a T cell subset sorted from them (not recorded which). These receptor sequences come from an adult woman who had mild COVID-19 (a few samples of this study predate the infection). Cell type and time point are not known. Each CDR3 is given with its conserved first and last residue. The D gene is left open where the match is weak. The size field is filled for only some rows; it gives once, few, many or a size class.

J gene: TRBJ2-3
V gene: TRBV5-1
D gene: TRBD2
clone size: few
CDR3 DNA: TGCGCCAGCCGGAGAGGCGGGGGGAACCCAGATACGCAGTATTTT
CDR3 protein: CASRRGGGNPDTQYF

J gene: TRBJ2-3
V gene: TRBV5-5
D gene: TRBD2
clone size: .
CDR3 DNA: TGTGCCAGCAGCTCCAGGACTAGCGGCGTCACAGATACGCAGTATTTT
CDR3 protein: CASSSRTSGVTDTQYF

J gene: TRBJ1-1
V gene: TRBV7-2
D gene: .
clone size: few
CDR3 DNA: TGTGCCAGCAGCCGAAGGGACACCAGCCGGGGGGAAGCTTTCTTT
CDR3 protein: CASSRRDTSRGEAFF

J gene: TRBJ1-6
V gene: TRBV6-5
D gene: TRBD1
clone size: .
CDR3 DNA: TGTGCCAGCAGTACGTGGACAGGGCACGACTCACCCCTCCACTTT
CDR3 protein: CASSTWTGHDSPLHF

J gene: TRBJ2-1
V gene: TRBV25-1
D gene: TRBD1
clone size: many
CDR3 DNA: TGTGCCAGCAGTGAATTCGCCAGGGGGCAGGTGTTCTTC
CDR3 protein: CASSEFARGQVFF

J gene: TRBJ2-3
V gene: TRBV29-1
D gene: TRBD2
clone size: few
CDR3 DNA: TGCAGCGTTGAAGAGTGGGGAAGCGGGGGTAGCACAGATACGCAGTATTTT
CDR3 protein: CSVEEWGSGGSTDTQYF

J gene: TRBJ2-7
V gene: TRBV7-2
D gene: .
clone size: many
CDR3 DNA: TGTGCCAGCAGGGGGGGATCGGACTACGAGCAGTACTTC
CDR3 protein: CASRGGSDYEQYF

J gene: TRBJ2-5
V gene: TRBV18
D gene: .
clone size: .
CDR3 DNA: TGTGCCAGCTCACCTGCGATAGGGACTGGAGAGACCCAGTACTTC
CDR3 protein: CASSPAIGTGETQYF

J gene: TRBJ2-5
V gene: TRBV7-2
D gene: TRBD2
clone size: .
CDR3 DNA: TGTGCCAGCAGCGCTCGCGCGATAGCGGGAGGGCAAGAGACCCAGTACTTC
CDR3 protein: CASSARAIAGGQETQYF

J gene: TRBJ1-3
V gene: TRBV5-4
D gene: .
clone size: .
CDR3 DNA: TGTGCCAGCAGCCCAGGGGGAAACACCATATATTTT
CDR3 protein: CASSPGGNTIYF

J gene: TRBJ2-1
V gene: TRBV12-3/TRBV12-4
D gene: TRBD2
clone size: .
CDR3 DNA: TGTGCCAGCAGTCTCGGGACTAGCGGGGGCCCGAGCTCCTACAATGAGCAGTTCTTC
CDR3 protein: CASSLGTSGGPSSYNEQFF

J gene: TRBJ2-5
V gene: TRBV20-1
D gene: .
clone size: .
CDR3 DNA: TGCAGTGCTGCCCGTAGGGAGACCCAGTACTTC
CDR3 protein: CSAARRETQYF

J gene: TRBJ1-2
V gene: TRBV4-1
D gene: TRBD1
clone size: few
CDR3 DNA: TGCGCCAGCAGCCACCCGGGGGGACAGGGGGAAAAGTTTCGTGGCTACACCTTC
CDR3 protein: CASSHPGGQGEKFRGYTF

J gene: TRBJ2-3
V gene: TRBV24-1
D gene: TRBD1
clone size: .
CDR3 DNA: TGTGCCACCAGTAGGACAGGGGCCTCGGATACGCAGTATTTT
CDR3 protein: CATSRTGASDTQYF

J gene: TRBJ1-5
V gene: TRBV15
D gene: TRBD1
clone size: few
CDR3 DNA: TGTGCCACAGGACAGGGAAGCAATCAGCCCCAGCATTTT
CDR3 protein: CATGQGSNQPQHF

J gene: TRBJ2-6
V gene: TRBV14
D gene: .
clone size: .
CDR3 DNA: TGTGCCAGCAGCCAATTGGGCGCCTTCTCTGGGGCCAACGTCCTGACTTTC
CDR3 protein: CASSQLGAFSGANVLTF